The 32 T cell receptor beta chains in this list originate from one sample, sequenced in a study of regulatory T cells in long-lasting Graves disease. Indicated time point: newly diagnosed GD, antithyroid drugs for less than 3 months. From RNA extracted from PBMCs, the TCR library was made. HTBI primers from iRepertoire and Arm-PCR of CDR3 regions yielded the TCR beta libraries. MiXCR, applied by TCRdb to the multiplex PCR reads, yields one record per CDR3 protein. The sample comprises 350,000 to 400,000 distinct CDR3 sequences, around 15% of which are singletons, and approximately 21% rests with the top ten. The source was peripheral blood mononuclear cells (PBMCs), collected at new diagnosis, from a patient treated with antithyroid drugs. The receptors stem from a female donor with Graves disease.

CDR3 region: CASSSPRGPYEQYF. As DNA, the CDR3 is TGTGCCAGCAGCTCCCCCCGGGGGCCCTACGAGCAGTACTTC. The rearrangement joins TRBV7-2 to TRBJ2-7, with D perhaps given as TRBD1 or TRBD2 (6 bases each). The CDR3 sequence is 14 residues long. CDR1 SGHTA and CDR2 FQGNSA come from the germline V gene. V lost 4 bases and J lost 2, with 12 bases in between.

This clonotype appeared many times. The genes are TRBV2 and TRBJ1-3; D is perhaps TRBD1 (5 bases). From germline, CDR1 is SNHLY and CDR2 FYNNEI. The CDR3 loop spans 14 amino acids. The V gene lost 4 bases and the J gene lost 4 bases, with 11 bases spanning the gap. The CDR3 loop reads CASSGSGVGNTIYF. For the CDR3, the DNA is TGTGCCAGCAGTGGTTCGGGGGTCGGAAACACCATATATTTT.

This clonotype turned up a few times. The junction does not match germline at one end; this may be a read error. This chain joins TRBV6-2 or TRBV6-3 and TRBJ2-7, with D uncertain. CDR3 length: 13 amino acids. The germline V gene has CDR1 MNHEY and CDR2 SVGEGT. CDR3 coding DNA: TGTGCCAGCAGGTCCGGCGGCCTGTACGGGCAGTACTTC. It is translated as CASRSGGLYGQYF.

This chain links TRBV20-1 with TRBJ1-4; 9 bases map to TRBD1. With 1 base clipped from V and 3 bases from J, the junction kept 3 bases outside the gene matches. The CDR3 covers 15 residues. Per germline, CDR1 DFQATT and CDR2 SNEGSKA (reference sequence). The CDR3 DNA reads as TGCAGTGCTAGAGGGACAGGGGCCCCTAATGAAAAACTGTTTTTT. Its translation is CSARGTGAPNEKLFF.

The sample holds many counts of this clonotype. The chain links TRBV4-1 to TRBJ1-2; D gene unclear. Germline assignment: CDR1 MGHRA and CDR2 YSYEKL. V was pared by 0 bases and J by 7 bases, with 9 bases between. The CDR3 runs 13 residues. CDR3 amino acids: CASSQDLGLGYTF. CDR3 in DNA: TGCGCCAGCAGCCAAGATCTGGGTCTTGGCTACACCTTC.

This clonotype was observed a handful of times. This rearrangement joins TRBV10-1 to TRBJ2-2; D remains ambiguous. Trimming left V 7 bases short and J 0 bases short, with 3 bases between. Germline V lookup: CDR1 WNHNN, CDR2 SYGVQD (reference sequence). This CDR3 spans 12 amino acids. The CDR3 DNA sequence: TGCGCCAGCAAGACGAACACCGGGGAGCTGTTTTTT. Its protein product is CASKTNTGELFF.

There are a few counts of this clonotype. This chain connects TRBV7-9 to TRBJ1-1; unclear D gene. The CDR3 sequence is 11 residues long. The germline V and J ends were trimmed by 5 bases and 7 bases, with 8 bases remaining between them. Germline CDR1 and CDR2: SEHNR and FQNEAQ (reference sequence). The CDR3 here is CASSPRNEAFF. As DNA, the CDR3 is TGTGCCAGCAGCCCACGAAATGAAGCTTTCTTT.

This clonotype was counted a few times. This chain joins TRBV12-3 or TRBV12-4 and TRBJ2-5; 8 bases fit TRBD1. The ends lost 6 bases at V and 5 bases at J; junction bases unmatched: 11. CDR3 length equals 15 residues. CDR3 sequence (DNA): TGTGCCAGCAGATACGAAACAGGGGGTAGGGAGACCCAGTACTTC. Its translation: CASRYETGGRETQYF.

This clonotype was counted at least ten times. The genes are TRBV11-2 and TRBJ1-1, with D perhaps matching TRBD1 (5 bases). The CDR3 totals 14 residues. Trimming cost V 1 base and J 6 bases, with 12 bases left between them. The germline CDR1 and CDR2 sequences are SGHAT and FQNNGV. CDR3 nucleotide sequence: TGTGCCAGCAGCTTAGGATCTCCGGGACCTGAAGCTTTCTTT. Its protein product is CASSLGSPGPEAFF.

The chain recombines TRBV7-6 with TRBJ1-3; D gene unclear. The CDR3 has 15 amino acids. V lost 1 base, J lost 3 bases, and 10 bases lay in between. CDR1 is SGHVS and CDR2 is FNYEAQ in the germline V gene. CDR3 loop: CASSLERIVGNTIYF. The CDR3 nucleotides read TGTGCCAGCAGCTTAGAACGGATAGTTGGAAACACCATATATTTT. Complete variable domain (other parts from reference TRBV7-6 and TRBJ1-3): GAGVSQSPRYKVTKRGQDVALRCDPISGHVSLYWYRQALGQGPEFLTYFNYEAQQDKSGLPNDRFSAERPEGSISTLTIQRTEQRDSAMYRCASSLERIVGNTIYFGEGSWLTVV.

About this clonotype itself: This may be a read error, as it is one base from a much larger clone. V gene TRBV10-3 combines with J gene TRBJ2-1; 7 bases are shared with TRBD1. CDR1 is ENHRY and CDR2 is SYGVKD in the germline V gene. The length of the CDR3 is 17 residues. After removal of 3 bases from V and 10 bases from J, the junction contained 18 bases not matched to a gene. The CDR3 is CAISDLLGQEDSYEQFF. CDR3 nucleotides: TGTGCCATCAGTGATTTGCTAGGACAGGAAGACTCCTACGAGCAGTTCTTC.

This clonotype has ten or more counts. The chain couples TRBV10-1 to TRBJ2-3, with 14 bases identical to TRBD2. The germline CDR1 and CDR2 sequences are WNHNN and SYGVQD (reference sequence). This CDR3 spans 16 amino acids. With 9 bases clipped from V and 4 bases from J, the junction kept 9 bases outside the gene matches. CDR3 in DNA: TGCGCCAGTTCCGGGACTAGCGGGAGTAGCGCAGATACGCAGTATTTT. This gives the protein CASSGTSGSSADTQYF.

The CDR3 spells CASNYGLAGMETQYF. CDR3 sequence (DNA): TGTGCCAGCAACTACGGACTAGCGGGAATGGAGACCCAGTACTTC. The chain joins TRBV7-9 to TRBJ2-5, with 12 nucleotides matching TRBD2. J gave up 5 bases and V 7 bases, and 8 bases lay outside the gene matches. This CDR3 comprises 15 residues. Germline-derived CDR1 and CDR2 are SEHNR and FQNEAQ (reference sequence).

The chain links TRBV7-2 to TRBJ2-1, with 10 bases fitting TRBD2. The junction had 8 bases not matched to a gene; V was cut back by 10 bases and J by 8 bases. The CDR3 covers 13 residues. The V gene's germline CDR1 is SGHTA and CDR2 FQGNSA. The CDR3 DNA follows: TGTGCCACCACTAGCGGGGATGGGGATGAGCAGTTCTTC. This gives the protein CATTSGDGDEQFF.

This clonotype turned up a few times. J is TRBJ2-1 and V is TRBV30; maybe TRBD2 (6 bases). Germline CDR1 is GTSNPN and CDR2 is SVGIG (reference sequence). This CDR3 spans 16 amino acids. Trimming took off 2 bases at V and 3 bases at J, with 17 bases between the two ends. The CDR3 region has the DNA TGTGCCTGGAGTACCGTGGCGGGACCCCTCTACAATGAGCAGTTCTTC. Protein: CAWSTVAGPLYNEQFF.

This clonotype has ten or more counts. The chain uses TRBV5-4 and TRBJ2-2; TRBD1 or TRBD2 may be the D gene (5 bases each). There are 14 residues in the CDR3. V lost 3 bases to trimming and J lost 3 bases, with 9 bases between them. Germline CDR1 is SGHNT and CDR2 is YYREEE (reference sequence). CDR3 nucleotide sequence: TGTGCCAGCAGCTCCCGGGGACACACCGGGGAGCTGTTTTTT. This translates into CASSSRGHTGELFF.

In this sample, this clonotype turned up many times. The gene calls are TRBV7-9 and TRBJ1-5; tentative D call: TRBD1 (6 bases). The germline CDR1 and CDR2 sequences are SEHNR and FQNEAQ (reference sequence). V was trimmed by 0 bases and J by 2 bases, leaving 11 bases between them. The CDR3 is made up of 16 amino acids. CDR3 DNA sequence: TGTGCCAGCAGCTTAGCGCAAGCAGGGGGCAATCAGCCCCAGCATTTT. Amino acids: CASSLAQAGGNQPQHF.

Regarding this clonotype: This likely comes from a read error, as the CDR3 has no conserved phenylalanine or tryptophan at its end. The chain uses TRBV6-1 and TRBJ1-1, with a tentative D call TRBD1 (6 bases). CDR1 is MNHNS and CDR2 is SASEGT in the germline V gene. This CDR3 is 12 amino acids long. CDR3 DNA: TGTGCGGGGGGCCCAGCGGGGACTGAAGCTTTCCTT. Protein product: CAGGPAGTEAFL.

This clonotype was seen more than once but under ten times. V usage is TRBV6-2 or TRBV6-3 and J usage is TRBJ1-2; 9 nucleotides agree with TRBD1. V shed 5 bases and J 7 bases; nucleotides not matched to a gene: 11. This CDR3 comprises 15 residues. Germline CDR1 is MNHEY and CDR2 is SVGEGT. CDR3 protein: CASSIRTGGAGGYTF. The CDR3 region has the DNA TGTGCCAGCAGTATACGTACAGGGGGCGCGGGTGGCTACACCTTC.

This clonotype was seen many times. This chain links TRBV7-2 with TRBJ2-3, with 8 bases that match TRBD1. The germline gives CDR1 SGHTA, CDR2 FQGNSA. This CDR3 spans 15 amino acids. Germline trimming cut 8 bases from V and 2 bases from J; bases unmatched to any gene: 9. The CDR3 here is CASSRTGSYTDTQYF. The CDR3 DNA follows: TGTGCCAGCTCACGGACAGGGTCATACACAGATACGCAGTATTTT.

This clonotype was seen only a few times. The chain carries TRBV9 and TRBJ2-1, with TRBD2 matching over 12 bases. The CDR3 extends over 16 amino acids. Per germline, CDR1 SGDLS and CDR2 YYNGEE. Trimming at V came to 3 bases and at J to 7 bases, leaving 8 bases not matched to a gene. CDR3: CASSAGSGTSGNEQFF. The CDR3 DNA is TGTGCCAGCAGCGCCGGTTCCGGGACTAGCGGGAATGAGCAGTTCTTC.

This rearrangement joins TRBV6-1 to TRBJ2-1; 7 nucleotides align to TRBD1. The CDR3 spans 14 residues. The germline gives CDR1 MNHNS, CDR2 SASEGT. The V gene end was trimmed by 4 bases and the J gene end by 3 bases; junction bases not matched to a gene: 3. The CDR3 spells CASSGTGGYNEQFF. For the CDR3, the DNA is TGTGCCAGCAGTGGGACAGGTGGCTACAATGAGCAGTTCTTC.

This clonotype was counted only a few times. The CDR3, as DNA: TGTGCCAGCAGACCACAGGGAAACCTTTACGAGCAGTACTTC. Protein sequence: CASRPQGNLYEQYF. This chain links TRBV12-3 or TRBV12-4 with TRBJ2-7, with D perhaps matching TRBD1 (6 bases). This CDR3 is 14 amino acids long. Deletions cut 6 bases from V and 4 bases from J, with 16 bases between.

This clonotype was seen at least ten times. The genes are TRBV5-1 and TRBJ2-5; the D gene is possibly TRBD2 (6 bases). Trimming removed 4 bases from V and 2 bases from J, with 12 bases in between. The CDR3 has 14 amino acids. From germline, CDR1 is SGHRS and CDR2 YFSETQ. The DNA of the CDR3 is TGCGCCAGCAGCGTCTCCCGGGGGCAAGAGACCCAGTACTTC. This sequence encodes CASSVSRGQETQYF.

The V and J genes are TRBV2 and TRBJ1-2; D is ambiguous. This CDR3 is 14 amino acids long. The V end was cut by 6 bases, the J end by 4 bases, with 15 bases between. The germline CDR1 and CDR2 sequences are SNHLY and FYNNEI. This CDR3 reads CASRGYSSSYGYTF. CDR3 nucleotides: TGTGCCAGCAGGGGGTACAGCTCGTCCTATGGCTACACCTTC.

Many counts were recorded for this clonotype. The genes are TRBV2 and TRBJ2-1; D ambiguous. The CDR3 runs to 11 residues. CDR1 is SNHLY and CDR2 is FYNNEI in the germline V gene. V was clipped by 3 bases and J by 15 bases, with 12 bases between them. Here the CDR3 DNA reads TGTGCCAGCAGTGAGGAACGGCGGCTGTTCTTC. It specifies CASSEERRLFF.

This clonotype has more than one count but fewer than ten. The V and J genes are TRBV28 and TRBJ1-1; D is undetermined. The CDR3 has 16 residues. The germline V and J ends were trimmed by 6 bases and 5 bases, with 22 bases remaining between them. Germline lookup yields CDR1 MDHEN and CDR2 SYDVKM. The CDR3 nucleotides read TGTGCCAGCAGCCCCATTTGGGAGGGAAGAGGGACTGAAGCTTTCTTT. This translates into CASSPIWEGRGTEAFF.

This clonotype has ten or more counts. The rearrangement links TRBV20-1 to TRBJ2-7; D is possibly TRBD2 (5 bases). V was shortened by 0 bases and J by 5 bases, with 17 bases between the two germline ends. The CDR3 covers 15 residues. Germline V lookup: CDR1 DFQATT, CDR2 SNEGSKA (reference sequence). CDR3 in amino acids: CSARDITEDRDEQYF. Written as DNA, the CDR3 is TGCAGTGCTAGAGACATCACGGAGGATCGCGACGAGCAGTACTTC.

This clonotype was detected many times. The CDR3 DNA follows: TGCGCCAGCAGCCAAAATCTCGGGACAGTGAACACTGAAGCTTTCTTT. Translation gives CASSQNLGTVNTEAFF. The J gene is TRBJ1-1, the V gene TRBV4-3; 7 bases are a match to TRBD1. V lost 2 bases and J lost 0; bases outside the gene matches: 6. Germline V gene lookup returns CDR1 LGHNA and CDR2 YSLEER. The CDR3 is 16 residues long.

This clonotype was counted ten times or more. This chain uses TRBV2 with TRBJ2-3, with D perhaps matching TRBD2 (5 bases). V was pared by 4 bases and J by 0 bases, with 32 bases between. The CDR3 consists of 22 residues. Germline V lookup: CDR1 SNHLY, CDR2 FYNNEI. CDR3 loop: CASSGPRGTPGGRNPSTDTQYF. The CDR3 nucleotides read TGTGCCAGCAGTGGCCCACGCGGCACTCCTGGAGGACGGAACCCTAGCACAGATACGCAGTATTTT.

This clonotype has a handful of counts. J is TRBJ1-1 and V is TRBV10-3, with a weak D call TRBD1 (5 bases). The V end was cut by 3 bases, the J end by 6 bases, with 14 bases between. The CDR3 length is 14 residues. CDR1 and CDR2 from the germline V gene are ENHRY and SYGVKD. The CDR3 region is CAISEGGGGAEAFF. The CDR3 bases are TGTGCCATCAGTGAAGGTGGGGGTGGGGCTGAAGCTTTCTTT.

The CDR3 is CASSPLLFRWTPDTQYF. The CDR3 DNA reads TGTGCCAGCAGCCCTCTCCTCTTCAGATGGACCCCAGATACGCAGTATTTT. The J gene is TRBJ2-3, the V gene TRBV9, with no clear D. The CDR3 spans 17 residues. V was pared by 4 bases and J by 4 bases, with 22 bases between. The germline V gene encodes CDR1 SGDLS and CDR2 YYNGEE.